Detailed here is one T cell receptor beta chain. Trimming took 0 bases from V and 4 from J; bases not matched to a gene: 0. Germline V gene sequence: CDR1 DFQATT, CDR2 SNEGSKA (reference sequence). The CDR3 covers 15 residues. The source of the sample is a study of T cells after yellow fever vaccination. UMIs and a universal primer site were added when TCR cDNA was made by 5'RACE template switching. In TCRdb, the 5' RACE reads were re-called with MiXCR into one record per CDR3 protein. The top ten clones hold around 19% of a sample with 300,000 to 350,000 distinct CDR3 sequences, roughly 4.3% of them seen once.

Sequenced material: PBMCs, taken 15 days after the yellow fever booster vaccination. This sequence joins TRBV20-1 and TRBJ2-1; 13 bases are a match to TRBD2. The clonotype originates from a man aged 18 to 35 who received the YFV17D yellow fever vaccine. CDR3 protein: CSAREGLAGYNEQFF. CDR3 bases: TGCAGTGCTAGAGAGGGACTAGCGGGGTACAATGAGCAGTTCTTC.